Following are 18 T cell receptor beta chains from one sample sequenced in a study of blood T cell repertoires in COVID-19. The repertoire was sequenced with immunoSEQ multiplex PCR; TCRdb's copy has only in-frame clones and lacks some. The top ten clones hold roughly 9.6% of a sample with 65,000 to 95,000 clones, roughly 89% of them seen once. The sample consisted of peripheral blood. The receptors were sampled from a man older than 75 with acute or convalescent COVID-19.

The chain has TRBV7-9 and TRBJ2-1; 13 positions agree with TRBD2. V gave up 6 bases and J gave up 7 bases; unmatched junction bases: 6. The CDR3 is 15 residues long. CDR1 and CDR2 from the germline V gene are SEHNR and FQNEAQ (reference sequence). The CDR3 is CASRLTSGGPNEQFF. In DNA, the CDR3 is TGTGCCAGCAGGCTGACTAGCGGGGGGCCGAATGAGCAGTTCTTC.

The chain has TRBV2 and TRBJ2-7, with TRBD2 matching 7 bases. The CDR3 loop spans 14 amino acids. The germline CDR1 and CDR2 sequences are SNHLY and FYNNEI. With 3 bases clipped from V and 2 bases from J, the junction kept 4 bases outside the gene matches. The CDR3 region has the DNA TGTGCCAGCAGTGATACGCGGGGGACCTACGAGCAGTACTTC. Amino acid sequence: CASSDTRGTYEQYF.

CDR3 nucleotides: TGTGCCAGCAGTTACGCCGCTGGGACACTCAACACTGAAGCTTTCTTT. Translated, it gives CASSYAAGTLNTEAFF. V and J are TRBV6-5 and TRBJ1-1; D is possibly TRBD1 (6 bases). Trimming cost V 2 bases and J 2 bases, with 15 bases left between them. Germline V gives CDR1 MNHEY, CDR2 SVGAGI. The CDR3 spans 16 residues.

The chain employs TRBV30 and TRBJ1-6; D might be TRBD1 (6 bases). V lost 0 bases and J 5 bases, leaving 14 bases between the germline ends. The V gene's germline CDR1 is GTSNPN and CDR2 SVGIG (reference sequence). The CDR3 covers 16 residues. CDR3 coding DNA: TGTGCCTGGAGTGTACAACAGGGCCATAATAATTCACCCCTCCACTTT. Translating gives CAWSVQQGHNNSPLHF.

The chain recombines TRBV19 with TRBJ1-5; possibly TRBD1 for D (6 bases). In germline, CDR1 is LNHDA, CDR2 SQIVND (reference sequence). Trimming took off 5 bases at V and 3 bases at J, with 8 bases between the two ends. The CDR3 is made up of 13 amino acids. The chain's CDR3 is CASSGQYNQPQHF. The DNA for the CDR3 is TGTGCCAGTAGTGGACAGTACAATCAGCCCCAGCATTTT.

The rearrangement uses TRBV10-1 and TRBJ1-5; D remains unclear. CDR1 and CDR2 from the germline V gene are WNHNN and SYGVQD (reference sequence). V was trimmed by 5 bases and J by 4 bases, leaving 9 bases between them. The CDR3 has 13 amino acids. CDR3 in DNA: TGCGCCAGCAGTCCGGACTGGAATCAGCCCCAGCATTTT. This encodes CASSPDWNQPQHF.

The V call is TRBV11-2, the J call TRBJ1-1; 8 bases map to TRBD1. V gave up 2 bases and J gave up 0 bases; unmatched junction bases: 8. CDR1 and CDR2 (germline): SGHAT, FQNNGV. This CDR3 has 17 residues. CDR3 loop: CASSLYGQGPMNTEAFF. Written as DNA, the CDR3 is TGTGCCAGCAGCTTATACGGACAGGGACCCATGAACACTGAAGCTTTCTTT.

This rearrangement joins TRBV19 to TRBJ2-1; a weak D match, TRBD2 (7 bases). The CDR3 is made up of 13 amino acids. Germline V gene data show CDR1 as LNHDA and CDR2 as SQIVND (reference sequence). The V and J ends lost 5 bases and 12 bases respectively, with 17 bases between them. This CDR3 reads CASSGGATRGQFF. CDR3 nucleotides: TGTGCCAGTAGTGGGGGGGCCACTCGCGGGCAGTTCTTC. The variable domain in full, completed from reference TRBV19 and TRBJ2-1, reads DGGITQSPKYLFRKEGQNVTLSCEQNLNHDAMYWYRQDPGQGLRLIYYSQIVNDFQKGDIAEGYSVSREKKESFPLTVTSAQKNPTAFYLCASSGGATRGQFFGPGTRLTVL.

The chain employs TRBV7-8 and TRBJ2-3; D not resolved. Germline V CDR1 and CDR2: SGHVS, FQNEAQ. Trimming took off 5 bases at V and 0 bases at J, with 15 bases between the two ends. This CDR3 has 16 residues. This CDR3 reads CASSGEQVSSTDTQYF. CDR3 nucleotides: TGTGCCAGCAGCGGCGAGCAGGTTTCTAGCACAGATACGCAGTATTTT.

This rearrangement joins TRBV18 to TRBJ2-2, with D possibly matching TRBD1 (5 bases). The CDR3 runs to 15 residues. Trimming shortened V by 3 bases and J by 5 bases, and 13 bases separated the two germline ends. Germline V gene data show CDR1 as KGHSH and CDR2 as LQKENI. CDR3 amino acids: CASSPPQGGTGELFF. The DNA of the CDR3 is TGTGCCAGCTCACCTCCGCAGGGTGGGACCGGGGAGCTGTTTTTT.

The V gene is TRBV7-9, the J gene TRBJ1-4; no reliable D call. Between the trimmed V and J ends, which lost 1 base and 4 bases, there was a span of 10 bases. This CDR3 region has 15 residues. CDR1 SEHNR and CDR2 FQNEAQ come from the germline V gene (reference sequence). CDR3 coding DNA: TGTGCCAGCAGCTTAGAATCCGGTTATAATGAAAAACTGTTTTTT. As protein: CASSLESGYNEKLFF.

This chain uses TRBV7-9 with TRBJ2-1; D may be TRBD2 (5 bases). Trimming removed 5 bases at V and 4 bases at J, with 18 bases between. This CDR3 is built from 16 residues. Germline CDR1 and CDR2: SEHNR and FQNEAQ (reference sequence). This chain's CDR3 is CASSPRDYLGYNEQFF. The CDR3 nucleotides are TGTGCCAGCAGCCCCCGAGACTACCTCGGGTACAATGAGCAGTTCTTC.

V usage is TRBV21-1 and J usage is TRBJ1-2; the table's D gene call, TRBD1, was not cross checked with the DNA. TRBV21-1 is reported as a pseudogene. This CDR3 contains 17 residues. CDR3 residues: CASSNRRRQGPSYGYTF. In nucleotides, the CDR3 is TGTGCCAGCAGCAATCGCCGGAGACAGGGGCCCTCCTATGGCTACACCTTC.

Here the CDR3 DNA reads TGTGCCAGTTCCGGGACAATGAACACTGAAGCTTTCTTT. Its translation: CASSGTMNTEAFF. This chain joins TRBV28 and TRBJ1-1, with a possible D match to TRBD1 (6 bases). The CDR3 sequence is 13 residues long. The V end was cut by 9 bases, the J end by 0 bases, with 11 bases between. Germline V gene data show CDR1 as MDHEN and CDR2 as SYDVKM.

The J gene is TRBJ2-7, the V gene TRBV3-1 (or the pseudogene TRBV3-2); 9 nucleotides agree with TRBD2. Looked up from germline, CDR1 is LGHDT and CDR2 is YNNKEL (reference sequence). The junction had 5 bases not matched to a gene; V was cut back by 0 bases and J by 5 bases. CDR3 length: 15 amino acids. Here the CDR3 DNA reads TGTGCCAGCAGCCAAGATTTGGGACTAGCCAACGAGCAGTACTTC. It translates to CASSQDLGLANEQYF.

CDR3 in DNA: TGTGCCAGTAGTATGGGGACAGCTCGGGGTAGTGAAGCTTTCTTT. Translating gives CASSMGTARGSEAFF. This chain connects TRBV19 to TRBJ1-1; TRBD1 matches 7 bases. The CDR3 length is 15 residues. The V and J ends lost 3 bases and 7 bases, in that order; junction bases with no gene match: 11. Germline lookup yields CDR1 LNHDA and CDR2 SQIVND (reference sequence).

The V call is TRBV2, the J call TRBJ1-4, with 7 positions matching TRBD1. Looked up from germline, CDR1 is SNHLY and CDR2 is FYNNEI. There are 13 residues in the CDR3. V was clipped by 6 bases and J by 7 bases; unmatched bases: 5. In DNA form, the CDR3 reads TGTGCCAGCAGGAGAGACAGGGCTGAAAAACTGTTTTTT. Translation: CASRRDRAEKLFF. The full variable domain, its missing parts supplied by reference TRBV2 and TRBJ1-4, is EPEVTQTPSHQVTQMGQEVILRCVPISNHLYFYWYRQILGQKVEFLVSFYNNEISEKSEIFDDQFSVERPDGSNFTLKIRSTKLEDSAMYFCASRRDRAEKLFFGSGTQLSVL.

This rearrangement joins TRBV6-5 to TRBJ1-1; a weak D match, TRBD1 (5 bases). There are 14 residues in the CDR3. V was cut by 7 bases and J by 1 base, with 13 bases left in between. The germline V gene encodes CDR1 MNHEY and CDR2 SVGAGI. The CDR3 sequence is CASTEGTQNTEAFF. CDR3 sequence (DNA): TGTGCCAGCACAGAGGGGACTCAGAACACTGAAGCTTTCTTT.